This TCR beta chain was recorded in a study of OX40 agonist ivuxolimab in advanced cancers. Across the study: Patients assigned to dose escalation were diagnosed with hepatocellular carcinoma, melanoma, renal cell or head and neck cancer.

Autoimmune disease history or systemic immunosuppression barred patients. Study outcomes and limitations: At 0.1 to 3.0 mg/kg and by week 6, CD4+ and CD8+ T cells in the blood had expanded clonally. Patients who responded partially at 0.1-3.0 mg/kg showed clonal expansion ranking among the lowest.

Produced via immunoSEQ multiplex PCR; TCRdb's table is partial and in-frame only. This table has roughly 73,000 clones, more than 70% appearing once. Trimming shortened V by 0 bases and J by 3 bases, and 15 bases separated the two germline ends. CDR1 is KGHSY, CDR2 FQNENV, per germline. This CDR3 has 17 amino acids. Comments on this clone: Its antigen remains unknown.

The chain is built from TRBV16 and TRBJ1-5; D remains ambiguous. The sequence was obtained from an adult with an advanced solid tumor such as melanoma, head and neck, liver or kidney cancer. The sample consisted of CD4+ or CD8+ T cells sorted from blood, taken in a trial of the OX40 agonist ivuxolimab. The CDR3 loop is CASSQSLGRLDNQPQHF. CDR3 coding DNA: TGTGCCAGCAGCCAATCGCTAGGAAGATTAGACAATCAGCCCCAGCATTTT.